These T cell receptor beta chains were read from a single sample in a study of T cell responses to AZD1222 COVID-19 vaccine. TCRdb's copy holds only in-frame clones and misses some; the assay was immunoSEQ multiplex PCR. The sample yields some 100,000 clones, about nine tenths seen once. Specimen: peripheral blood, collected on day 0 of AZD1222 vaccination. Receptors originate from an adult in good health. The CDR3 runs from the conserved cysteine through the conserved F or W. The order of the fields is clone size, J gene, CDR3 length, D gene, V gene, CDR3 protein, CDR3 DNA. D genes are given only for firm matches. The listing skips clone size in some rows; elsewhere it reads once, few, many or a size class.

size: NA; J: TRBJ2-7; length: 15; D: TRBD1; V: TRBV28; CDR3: CASGGQGGRTYEQYF; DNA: TGTGCCAGCGGGGGACAGGGGGGTAGAACCTACGAGCAGTACTTC
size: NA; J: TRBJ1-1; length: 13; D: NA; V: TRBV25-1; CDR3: CASSRDLGQTAFF; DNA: TGTGCCAGCAGTCGAGATCTAGGACAGACAGCTTTCTTT
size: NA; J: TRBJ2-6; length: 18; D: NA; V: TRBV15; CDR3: CATSRSSVGSSGANVLTF; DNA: TGTGCCACCAGCAGATCTTCCGTGGGGAGCTCTGGGGCCAACGTCCTGACTTTC
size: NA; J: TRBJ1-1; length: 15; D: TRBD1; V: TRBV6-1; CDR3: CASSELTGGHTEAFF; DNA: TGTGCCAGCAGTGAACTGACAGGGGGGCACACTGAAGCTTTCTTT
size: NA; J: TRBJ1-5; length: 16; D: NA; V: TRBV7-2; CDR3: CASSSSGSGEGQPQHF; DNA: TGTGCCAGCAGCTCCTCGGGTTCTGGGGAGGGGCAGCCCCAGCATTTT
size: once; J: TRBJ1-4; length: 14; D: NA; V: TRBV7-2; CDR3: CASSPQDAPGKLFF; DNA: TGTGCCAGCAGCCCCCAGGATGCTCCGGGGAAACTGTTTTTT
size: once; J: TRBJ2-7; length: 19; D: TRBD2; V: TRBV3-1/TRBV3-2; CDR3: CASSQDGIAGGPGSYEQYF; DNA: TGTGCCAGCAGCCAAGATGGGATAGCGGGAGGGCCGGGCTCCTACGAGCAGTACTTC
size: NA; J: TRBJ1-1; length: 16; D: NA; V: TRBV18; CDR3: CASFPVMGPSNTEAFF; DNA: TGTGCCAGCTTTCCCGTTATGGGTCCCTCGAACACTGAAGCTTTCTTT
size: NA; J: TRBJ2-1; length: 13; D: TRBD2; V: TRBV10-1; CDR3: CASSASGGYEQFF; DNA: TGCGCCAGCAGTGCGAGCGGGGGGTATGAGCAGTTCTTC
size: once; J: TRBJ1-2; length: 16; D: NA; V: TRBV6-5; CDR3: CASSYSPPGANYGYTF; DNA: TGTGCCAGCAGTTACTCTCCCCCCGGAGCTAACTATGGCTACACCTTC
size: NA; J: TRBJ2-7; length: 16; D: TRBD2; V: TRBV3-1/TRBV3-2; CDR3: CASSQGVLAGGREQYF; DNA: TGTGCCAGCAGCCAAGGGGTCTTGGCGGGGGGGCGCGAGCAGTACTTC
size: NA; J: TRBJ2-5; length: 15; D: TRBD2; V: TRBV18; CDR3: CASSPGGRASETQYF; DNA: TGTGCCAGCTCACCAGGTGGGAGGGCCTCGGAGACCCAGTACTTC
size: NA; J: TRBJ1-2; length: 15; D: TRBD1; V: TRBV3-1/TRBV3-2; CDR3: CASSQGGGGNYGYTF; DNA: TGTGCCAGCAGCCAAGGGGGAGGGGGCAACTATGGCTACACCTTC
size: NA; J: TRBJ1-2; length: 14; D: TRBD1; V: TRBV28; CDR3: CASSNRGSNYGYTF; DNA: TGTGCCAGCAGCAACAGGGGGTCTAACTATGGCTACACCTTC
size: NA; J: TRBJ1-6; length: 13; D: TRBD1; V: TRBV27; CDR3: CASRGTGTSPLHF; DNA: TGTGCCAGCAGGGGGACAGGGACTTCACCCCTCCACTTT
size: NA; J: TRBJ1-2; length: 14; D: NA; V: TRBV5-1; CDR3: CASSLDGRSYGYTF; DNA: TGCGCCAGCAGCTTGGATGGGAGGAGCTATGGCTACACCTTC
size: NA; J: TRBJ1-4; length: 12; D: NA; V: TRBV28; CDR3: CASSLEGRQLFF; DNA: TGTGCCAGCAGTTTAGAGGGACGGCAACTGTTTTTT
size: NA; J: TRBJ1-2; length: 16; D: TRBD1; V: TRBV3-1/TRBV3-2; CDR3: CASSQGWDRGQNGYTF; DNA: TGTGCCAGCAGCCAAGGATGGGACAGGGGGCAAAATGGCTACACCTTC
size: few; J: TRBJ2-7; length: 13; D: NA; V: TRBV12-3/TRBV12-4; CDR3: CASSYLGAGEQYF; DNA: TGTGCCAGCAGCTACCTCGGGGCAGGGGAGCAGTACTTC
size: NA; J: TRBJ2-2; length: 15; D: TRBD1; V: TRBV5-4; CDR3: CASSWDSQGTGELFF; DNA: TGTGCCAGCAGCTGGGACAGCCAAGGGACCGGGGAGCTGTTTTTT